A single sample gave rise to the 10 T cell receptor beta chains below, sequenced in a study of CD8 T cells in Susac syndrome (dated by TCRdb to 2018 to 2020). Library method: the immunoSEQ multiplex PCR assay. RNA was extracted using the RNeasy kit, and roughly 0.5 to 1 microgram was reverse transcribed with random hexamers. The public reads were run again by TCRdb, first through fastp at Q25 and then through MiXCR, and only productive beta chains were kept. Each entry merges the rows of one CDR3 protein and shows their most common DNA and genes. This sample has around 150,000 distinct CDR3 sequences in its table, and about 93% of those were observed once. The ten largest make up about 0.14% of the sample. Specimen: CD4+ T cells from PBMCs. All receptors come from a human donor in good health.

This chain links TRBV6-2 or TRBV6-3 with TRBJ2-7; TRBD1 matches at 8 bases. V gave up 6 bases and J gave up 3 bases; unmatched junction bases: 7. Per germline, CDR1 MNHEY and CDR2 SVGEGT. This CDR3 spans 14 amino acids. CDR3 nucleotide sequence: TGTGCCAGCAGACTCCGGGACAGGAGCTACGAGCAGTACTTC. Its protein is CASRLRDRSYEQYF.

The CDR3 loop reads CASSFDGTSSYEQYF. As DNA, the CDR3 is TGTGCCAGCAGCTTCGATGGGACATCATCCTACGAGCAGTACTTC. This rearrangement joins TRBV7-2 to TRBJ2-7; perhaps TRBD1 as D (6 bases). This CDR3 comprises 15 residues. CDR1 SGHTA and CDR2 FQGNSA come from the germline V gene. Deletions cut 3 bases from V and 1 base from J, with 13 bases between.

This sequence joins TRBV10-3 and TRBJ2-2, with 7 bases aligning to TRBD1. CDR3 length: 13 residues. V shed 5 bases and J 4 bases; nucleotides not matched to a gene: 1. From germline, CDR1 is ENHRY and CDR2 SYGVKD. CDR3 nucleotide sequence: TGTGCCATCAGTCGGGACAGCACCGGGGAGCTGTTTTTT. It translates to CAISRDSTGELFF.

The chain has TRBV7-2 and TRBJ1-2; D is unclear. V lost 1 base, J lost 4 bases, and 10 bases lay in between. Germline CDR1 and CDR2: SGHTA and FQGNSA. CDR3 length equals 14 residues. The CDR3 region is CASSLGVGVYGYTF. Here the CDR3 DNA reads TGTGCCAGCAGCTTAGGTGTCGGAGTCTATGGCTACACCTTC.

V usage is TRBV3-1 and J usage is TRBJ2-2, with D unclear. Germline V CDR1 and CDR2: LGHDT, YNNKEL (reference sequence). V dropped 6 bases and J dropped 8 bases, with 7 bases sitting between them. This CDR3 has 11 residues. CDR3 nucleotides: TGTGCCAGCAGATCCGAAGGGGAGCTGTTTTTT. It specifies CASRSEGELFF. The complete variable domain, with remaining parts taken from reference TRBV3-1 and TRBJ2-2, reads DTAVSQTPKYLVTQMGNDKSIKCEQNLGHDTMYWYKQDSKKFLKIMFSYNNKELIINETVPNRFSPKSPDKAHLNLHINSLELGDSAVYFCASRSEGELFFGEGSRLTVL.

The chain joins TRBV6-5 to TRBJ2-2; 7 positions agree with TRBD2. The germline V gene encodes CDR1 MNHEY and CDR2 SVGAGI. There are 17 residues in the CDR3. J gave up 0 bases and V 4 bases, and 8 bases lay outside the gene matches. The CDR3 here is CASSFSLRGANTGELFF. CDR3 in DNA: TGTGCCAGCAGTTTCTCGTTACGGGGGGCGAACACCGGGGAGCTGTTTTTT.

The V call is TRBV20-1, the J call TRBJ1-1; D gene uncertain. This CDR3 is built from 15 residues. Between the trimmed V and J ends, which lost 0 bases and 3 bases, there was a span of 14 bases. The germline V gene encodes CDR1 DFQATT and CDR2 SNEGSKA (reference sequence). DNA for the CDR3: TGCAGTGCTAGAGACCGCCGAGGTGGGGACACTGAAGCTTTCTTT. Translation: CSARDRRGGDTEAFF.

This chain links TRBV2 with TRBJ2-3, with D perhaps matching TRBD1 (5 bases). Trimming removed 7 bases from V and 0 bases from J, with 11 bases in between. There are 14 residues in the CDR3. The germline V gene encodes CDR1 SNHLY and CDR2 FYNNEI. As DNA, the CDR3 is TGTGCCAGCAAAGGTCGACAGAGCACAGATACGCAGTATTTT. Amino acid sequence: CASKGRQSTDTQYF.

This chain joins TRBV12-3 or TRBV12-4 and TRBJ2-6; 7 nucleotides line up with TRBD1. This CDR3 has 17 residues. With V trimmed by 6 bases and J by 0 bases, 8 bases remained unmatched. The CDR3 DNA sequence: TGTGCCAGCAGACAACGGGACAGAATCTCTGGGGCCAACGTCCTGACTTTC. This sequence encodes CASRQRDRISGANVLTF.

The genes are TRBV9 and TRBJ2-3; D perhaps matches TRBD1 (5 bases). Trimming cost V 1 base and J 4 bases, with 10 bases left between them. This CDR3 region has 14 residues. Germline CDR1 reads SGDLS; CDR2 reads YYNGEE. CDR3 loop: CASSVMQGADTQYF. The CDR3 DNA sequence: TGTGCCAGCAGCGTAATGCAGGGCGCAGATACGCAGTATTTT.